These 6 T cell receptor beta chains were all obtained from the same sample, sequenced in a study of graft-versus-host responses after intestinal transplantation. Their cognate antigens are unknown. TCRdb keeps only in-frame clones here, not all; method: immunoSEQ multiplex PCR. The table includes tens of thousands of clones, around 92% detected once. This specimen consisted of unstimulated CD4+ T cells sorted from spleen or lymph node cells, obtained before intestinal transplant. The receptors were gathered from a human donor who received an intestinal transplant.

This rearrangement joins TRBV4-3 to TRBJ2-3, with a possible D match to TRBD1 (5 bases). The CDR3 is 15 residues long. Germline values: CDR1 LGHNA, CDR2 YSLEER. V was shortened by 0 bases and J by 6 bases, with 13 bases between the two germline ends. For the CDR3, the DNA is TGCGCCAGCAGCCAAGATCACAGGATGAGGGATACGCAGTATTTT. Residues: CASSQDHRMRDTQYF.

The chain carries TRBV29-1 and TRBJ2-3, with TRBD2 matching over 7 bases. The CDR3 length is 13 residues. V lost 6 bases and J lost 1; bases outside the gene matches: 4. CDR1 is SQVTM and CDR2 is ANQGSEA in the germline V gene. CDR3 coding DNA: TGCAGCGTGGGGGGGGGTGGCACAGATACGCAGTATTTT. It specifies CSVGGGGTDTQYF.

Written as DNA, the CDR3 is TGTGCCAGCAGCTTAGGACAGGGACGTAAGAACACTGAAGCTTTCTTT. Its protein is CASSLGQGRKNTEAFF. The chain is built from TRBV7-2 and TRBJ1-1; 7 nucleotides agree with TRBD1. The ends lost 1 base at V and 1 base at J; junction bases unmatched: 6. In germline, CDR1 is SGHTA, CDR2 FQGNSA. The CDR3 covers 16 residues.

This rearrangement joins TRBV25-1 to TRBJ1-4; weak D call: TRBD1 (5 bases). Germline CDR1 MGHDK, CDR2 SYGVNS. The CDR3 length is 15 residues. The ends were cut back, 1 base at V and 5 bases at J, with 11 bases in the middle. CDR3 residues: CASSESETVNEKLFF. In DNA form, the CDR3 reads TGTGCCAGCAGTGAATCGGAGACAGTCAATGAAAAACTGTTTTTT.

This sequence joins TRBV29-1 and TRBJ2-7, with 7 bases identical to TRBD1. The V gene's germline CDR1 is SQVTM and CDR2 ANQGSEA. This CDR3 comprises 12 residues. With V trimmed by 8 bases and J by 2 bases, 6 bases remained unmatched. The CDR3 reads CSFRQGTYEQYF. The CDR3 region has the DNA TGCAGCTTTAGACAGGGCACCTACGAGCAGTACTTC.

The chain employs TRBV19 and TRBJ1-1; TRBD1 agrees at 12 bases. Germline V gives CDR1 LNHDA, CDR2 SQIVND (reference sequence). The junction had 4 bases not matched to a gene; V was cut back by 8 bases and J by 3 bases. The CDR3 totals 14 residues. CDR3 nucleotide sequence: TGTGCCAGTGCCCGGGACAGGGGGCACACTGAAGCTTTCTTT. Translating gives CASARDRGHTEAFF.